These T cell receptor beta chains were read from a single sample in a study of blood T cell repertoires in COVID-19. The data were produced by immunoSEQ multiplex PCR, yet TCRdb's version contains in-frame clones alone and is incomplete. The sample records 130,000 to 150,000 clones, roughly three quarters being singletons. Input material: peripheral blood. The receptors were sampled from a man aged 55 to 70 with acute or convalescent COVID-19. Both conserved end residues are trimmed from each CDR3. The order of the fields is J gene, clone size, V gene, CDR3 protein. Where a row states a size, it is once, few, many or the class of an expanded clone; other rows omit it.

>TRBJ2-7|-|TRBV6-5
ASIPAGTGDYEQY
>TRBJ2-3|-|TRBV11-1
ASSLRTDTQY
>TRBJ2-1|-|TRBV10-3
AIRKEREEYNEQF
>TRBJ2-1|many|TRBV11-2
ASSQRAGAF
>TRBJ1-2|-|TRBV6-5
ASRSPGGGGYT
>TRBJ2-5|-|TRBV30
AWSRGQGLETQY
>TRBJ2-7|once|TRBV12-5
ARGPNGTGHYGGEQY
>TRBJ2-2|few|TRBV27
ASSFLFREWAGELF
>TRBJ2-7|-|TRBV5-4
ASSLPRTGDYEQY
>TRBJ1-1|-|TRBV12-3/TRBV12-4
ASSQDRVTEAF
>TRBJ2-7|few|TRBV6-5
ASSLNSGEQY
>TRBJ2-1|-|TRBV27
ASSPVLAGGGGDEQF
>TRBJ2-7|once|TRBV4-1
ASRRNRDSSYEQY
>TRBJ1-3|-|TRBV11-2
ASSYIGGRNTIY
>TRBJ2-1|-|TRBV10-1
ASSGSSASSYNEQF
>TRBJ1-3|-|TRBV3-1/TRBV3-2
ASSPWDTPGNTIY
>TRBJ1-2|-|TRBV28
ASSLSTGVRGYT
>TRBJ2-4|few|TRBV4-1
ASSHFGGPQY
>TRBJ1-1|few|TRBV19
ASSTLDRGLNTEAF
>TRBJ2-7|many|TRBV5-6
ASREAGGLYEQY
>TRBJ2-5|-|TRBV4-2
ASSPQTSGRASETQY
>TRBJ2-7|many|TRBV2
ASSVGGNGYEQY
>TRBJ1-5|-|TRBV18
ASSLRGGQLNSNQPQH
>TRBJ1-6|-|TRBV30
AWKTGWNSPLH
>TRBJ2-7|-|TRBV28
ASNPTGDSYEQY
>TRBJ1-1|many|TRBV28
ASGQMNTEAF
>TRBJ2-7|-|TRBV28
ASSSGLELSSYEQY
>TRBJ2-7|-|TRBV9
ASSSQELAGSYEQY
>TRBJ2-7|-|TRBV11-3
ASSPLSREPYEQY
>TRBJ2-7|few|TRBV6-5
ASSYDRNYEQY
>TRBJ1-4|-|TRBV18
ASSPNSPTNEKLF
>TRBJ2-5|-|TRBV11-2
ASSLGTPQETQY
>TRBJ2-7|once|TRBV19
ASSIGESYEQY
>TRBJ1-5|-|TRBV6-5
ASSPQTGGGQPQH
>TRBJ1-1|-|TRBV7-3
ASSLTVDRDTEAF
>TRBJ2-2|-|TRBV5-1
ASSNWGDPNTGELF
>TRBJ1-2|-|TRBV3-1/TRBV3-2
ASSQGGGANYGYT
>TRBJ2-5|-|TRBV3-1/TRBV3-2
ASSPRGTGGPSETQY
>TRBJ2-1|-|TRBV3-1/TRBV3-2
ASSHPRGGTDEQF
>TRBJ2-7|-|TRBV30
AWSNGDYYEQY
>TRBJ2-1|-|TRBV11-2
ASNKREGRNEQF
>TRBJ2-5|-|TRBV6-2/TRBV6-3
ASSYGETQY
>TRBJ1-3|-|TRBV30
AWDEQGSGNTIY
>TRBJ1-2|-|TRBV18
ASSPGQGRNGYT
>TRBJ2-7|-|TRBV19
ASSIGGAGSYEQY
>TRBJ2-1|-|TRBV11-3
ASSLGGRPDNEQF
>TRBJ2-1|-|TRBV6-5
ASSKLGQGNEQF